The sequence of this T cell receptor (beta chain) was determined in a study of sequential checkpoint blockade in melanoma (dated by TCRdb to the late 2010s). Background for the entire study: Patients were assigned by 1:1 randomization to either first-line nivolumab followed by ipilimumab (arm A) or ipilimumab followed by nivolumab (arm B). Maintenance nivolumab came after each of the two trial sequences. DNA from over 75 pretreatment melanoma tumor samples underwent TCRbeta immunosequencing. For approximately 23 patients, matched tumor biopsies were taken both before treatment and at week 13, after single-agent nivolumab (arm A) or ipilimumab (arm B). Around three quarters of the matched pre- and post-treatment tumor biopsy pairs came from the same lesion. General study outcomes and caveats: Among patients in the nivolumab-first arm (arm A), tumor TIL clonality before treatment was associated with response (P = .04). Patients with increases in tumor T-cell fraction and clonality by week 13 were approximately 30 times more likely to achieve clinical benefit. Larger, independent patient cohorts are needed to validate the response-prediction model that combines TCR metrics and mutation burden. PD-L1 staining and CD8+ T-cell counts correlated with tumor T-cell fraction and clonality, whereas mutational load did not. Within-arm analyses of tumor T-cell fraction were constrained by small sample sizes and reduced statistical power.

This clone is medium-sized (0.01 to 0.1%) in terms of sample share. Its target antigen remains unknown. Base qualities are missing; no much larger clone stands one base away. The immunoSEQ Assay was used to immunosequence TCRbeta CDR3 regions from genomic DNA. Before high-throughput sequencing, the genomic DNA was amplified using bias-controlled multiplex PCR. Per the original workflow: To quantify the absolute abundance of each unique TCRbeta CDR3 region, the sequences were collapsed and filtered. Clonality was defined as 1 minus Pielou's evenness and was calculated using productive rearrangements only. Tumor T-cell fraction was calculated by normalizing TCRbeta template counts to the amount of usable DNA, which was estimated from several housekeeping genes. A previously published method was used to identify clones with significantly greater frequencies in on-treatment samples than in baseline samples. In its TCRdb copy, this immuneACCESS table keeps in-frame sequences only and misses some clones. Where compared with another copy, unresolved V genes explain less than half of these, and the others have no known cause. V and J calls plus clone size are reproduced from that table; the DNA served to infer D and trimming. In all, the sample holds roughly 7,000 clones, and 25% to 35% of those were seen once. The top ten constitute approximately 23% of the sample.

Unmatched junction bases come to 11, with V trimmed by 10 bases and J by 6 bases. In the germline V gene, CDR1 corresponds to MNHGY and CDR2 to SAAAGT. Reading from cysteine to phenylalanine, the CDR3 counts 13 amino acids. Only CDR3 DNA remains: 39 bases, in frame from the first base. The treatment or condition label for this specimen denotes: randomized to nivolumab then ipilimumab (arm A) or the reverse (arm B). No trial patient had received prior DNA-damaging chemotherapy. The samples were obtained from melanoma patients enrolled in CheckMate 064, an open-label, randomized phase II trial testing sequential checkpoint blockade. Tumor TCR sequencing used genomic DNA from formalin-fixed paraffin-embedded (FFPE) tissue samples.

This TCR derives from a human donor with melanoma. The sample consisted of tumor tissue (inferred from file names), taken from a patient given nivolumab and ipilimumab in sequence. The chain uses TRBV6-8 and TRBJ1-2, with 7 bases aligning to TRBD1. The DNA reads as follows: TGTGCCAACTACAGGGGAGGTAAAGATGGCTACACCTTC. This encodes CANYRGGKDGYTF.